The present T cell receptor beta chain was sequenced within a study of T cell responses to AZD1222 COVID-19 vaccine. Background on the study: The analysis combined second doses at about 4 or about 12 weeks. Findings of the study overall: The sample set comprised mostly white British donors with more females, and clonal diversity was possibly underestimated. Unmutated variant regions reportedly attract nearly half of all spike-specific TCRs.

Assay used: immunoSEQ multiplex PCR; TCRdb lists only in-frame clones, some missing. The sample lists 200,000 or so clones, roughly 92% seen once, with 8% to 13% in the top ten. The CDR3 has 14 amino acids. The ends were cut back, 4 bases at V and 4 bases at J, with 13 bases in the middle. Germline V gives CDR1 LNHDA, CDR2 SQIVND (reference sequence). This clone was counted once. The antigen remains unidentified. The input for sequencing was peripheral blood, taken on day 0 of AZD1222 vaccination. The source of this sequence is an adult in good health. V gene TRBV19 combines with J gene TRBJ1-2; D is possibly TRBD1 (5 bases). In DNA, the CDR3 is TGTGCCAGTAGTAGTACGGGGGTGGGCTATGGCTACACCTTC. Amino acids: CASSSTGVGYGYTF.